These T cell receptor beta chains were read from a single sample in a study of CD8 T cells in Susac syndrome. From the immunoSEQ multiplex PCR reads, TCRdb called clonotypes with MiXCR, one entry per CDR3 protein. This table has tens of thousands of distinct CDR3 sequences, approximately 92% appearing once. The specimen was CD8+ T cells from PBMCs. Receptors originate from a human donor in good health. The CDR3 runs from the conserved cysteine through the conserved F or W. Each record gives: clone size, D gene, CDR3 length, J gene, V gene, CDR3 protein, CDR3 DNA. The D gene is left open where the match is weak. Size is stated for part of the rows, as once, few or many counts, or as a class when the clone is expanded.

- | TRBD1 | 15 | TRBJ2-5 | TRBV27 | CASSRTGPLGETQYF | TGTGCCAGCAGTCGGACAGGGCCCCTGGGGGAGACCCAGTACTTC
- | - | 13 | TRBJ1-2 | TRBV29-1 | CSVLESEGVGYTF | TGCAGCGTTTTAGAAAGCGAGGGTGTTGGCTACACCTTC
- | TRBD2 | 13 | TRBJ2-5 | TRBV2 | CASRGLAQETQYF | TGTGCCAGTAGAGGACTAGCCCAAGAGACCCAGTACTTC
- | - | 16 | TRBJ2-7 | TRBV3-1 | CASSQDSGQGRNEQYF | TGTGCCAGCAGCCAAGATTCAGGGCAGGGGAGGAACGAGCAGTACTTC
- | TRBD1 | 16 | TRBJ2-2 | TRBV20-1 | CSARGRTGVNTGELFF | TGCAGTGCTAGAGGTCGGACAGGGGTTAACACCGGGGAGCTGTTTTTT
- | - | 12 | TRBJ1-2 | TRBV7-9 | CASSFSGYGYTF | TGTGCCAGCAGCTTTTCGGGCTATGGCTACACCTTC
- | - | 13 | TRBJ2-7 | TRBV7-9 | CASSSVEDYEQYF | TGTGCCAGCAGCTCGGTGGAGGACTACGAGCAGTACTTC
- | - | 17 | TRBJ2-2 | TRBV5-5 | CASSFEGEDRGTGELFF | TGTGCCAGCAGCTTCGAGGGGGAGGATAGGGGCACCGGGGAGCTGTTTTTT
- | TRBD1 | 18 | TRBJ1-2 | TRBV25-1 | CASSEFAYSDREDYGYTF | TGTGCCAGCAGTGAATTTGCTTATTCGGACAGGGAGGATTATGGCTACACCTTC
once | - | 16 | TRBJ2-5 | TRBV7-9 | CASSATTGFLQETQYF | TGTGCCAGCAGCGCAACAACAGGGTTTTTGCAGGAGACCCAGTACTTC